This TCR beta chain was found in a study of CXCR3-negative and CXCR3-positive naive CD8 T cells. Concerning this clonotype itself: Its antigen is unidentified.

Study-level results: Comparison of naive subsets found surface CD5 to be comparable, and TCR strength was inferred on the basis of TRB CDR3 properties. Hydrophobicity of TRB CDR3s was greater in CXCR3-positive naive cells than in CXCR3-negative naive cells.

Researchers prepared the TRB cDNA libraries using 5' RACE with UMI labels. From its re-call of the 5' RACE reads, TCRdb lists each CDR3 protein once, without DNA. In all, the sample yields about 9,600 distinct CDR3 sequences. This clonotype was obtained from a human donor in good health. Some clones in this sample may be carry-over from other donors' samples. Sequenced material: naive CXCR3- CD8+ T cells from blood. Subset in this sample: CD45RO-CCR7+CD27+CD95- naive CD8+ T cells lacking CXCR3 (TNR3-).

The CDR3 here is CASSLVREGRGNEQFF. The rearrangement links TRBV7-9 to TRBJ2-1; with no DNA, the TCRdb D assignment of TRBD2 cannot be verified. This CDR3 spans 16 amino acids. Per the germline V gene, CDR1 is SEHNR and CDR2 is FQNEAQ (reference sequence).